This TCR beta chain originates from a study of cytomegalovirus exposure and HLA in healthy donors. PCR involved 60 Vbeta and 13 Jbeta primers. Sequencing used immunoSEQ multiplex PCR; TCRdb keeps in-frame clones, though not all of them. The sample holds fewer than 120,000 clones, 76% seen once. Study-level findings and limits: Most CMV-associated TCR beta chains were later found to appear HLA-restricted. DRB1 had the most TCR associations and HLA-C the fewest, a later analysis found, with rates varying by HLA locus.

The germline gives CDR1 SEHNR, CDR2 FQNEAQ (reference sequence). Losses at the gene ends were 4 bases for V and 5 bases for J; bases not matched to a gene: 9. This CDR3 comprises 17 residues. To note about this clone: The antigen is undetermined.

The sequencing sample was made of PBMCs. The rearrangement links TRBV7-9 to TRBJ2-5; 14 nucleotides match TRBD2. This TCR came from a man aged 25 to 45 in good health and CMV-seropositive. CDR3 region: CASSWSTSGGARETQYF. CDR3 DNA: TGTGCCAGCAGCTGGTCGACTAGCGGGGGGGCGCGGGAGACCCAGTACTTC. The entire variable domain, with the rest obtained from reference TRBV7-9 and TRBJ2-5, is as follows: DTGVSQNPRHKITKRGQNVTFRCDPISEHNRLYWYRQTLGQGPEFLTYFQNEAQLEKSRLLSDRFSAERPKGSFSTLEIQRTEQGDSAMYLCASSWSTSGGARETQYFGPGTRLLVL.